The 32 T cell receptor beta chains below were found in one sample sequenced in a study of blood T cell repertoires in COVID-19. TCRdb's table, derived via immunoSEQ multiplex PCR, lists solely in-frame clones and lacks some. The sample includes 150,000 to 200,000 clones, around four fifths of them seen just once. The sequenced material came from PBMCs or T cells enriched from blood (not recorded which). These receptors were collected from a man between 65 and 79 years old who had been exposed to COVID-19.

The rearrangement links TRBV19 to TRBJ2-5; tentative D call: TRBD1 (7 bases). The length of the CDR3 is 15 residues. Germline V lookup: CDR1 LNHDA, CDR2 SQIVND (reference sequence). Trimming took off 7 bases at V and 5 bases at J, with 20 bases between the two ends. The CDR3 reads CASTPRGVRAETQYF. CDR3 coding DNA: TGTGCCAGTACTCCCAGGGGGGTCAGGGCGGAGACCCAGTACTTC.

This chain joins TRBV19 and TRBJ1-1, with D unresolved. Germline CDR1 reads LNHDA; CDR2 reads SQIVND (reference sequence). Trimming removed 6 bases from V and 7 bases from J, with 15 bases in between. The CDR3 runs to 13 residues. The CDR3 sequence is CASSLSSPGEAFF. The CDR3 DNA reads TGTGCCAGTAGCCTATCCTCACCCGGTGAAGCTTTCTTT.

V is TRBV2 and J is TRBJ1-4; D is perhaps TRBD1 (5 bases). Trimming took off 5 bases at V and 1 base at J, with 8 bases between the two ends. This CDR3 is built from 14 residues. Germline assignment: CDR1 SNHLY and CDR2 FYNNEI. In DNA form, the CDR3 reads TGTGCCAGCAGTTGGGGCAGAACTAATGAAAAACTGTTTTTT. As protein: CASSWGRTNEKLFF.

V and J are TRBV7-6 and TRBJ1-3; 8 bases align to TRBD1. CDR1 is SGHVS and CDR2 is FNYEAQ in the germline V gene. The CDR3 spans 15 residues. The junction had 2 bases not matched to a gene; V was cut back by 2 bases and J by 2 bases. The CDR3 spells CASSLTTGAGNTIYF. The CDR3 DNA follows: TGTGCCAGCAGCTTAACGACAGGGGCTGGAAACACCATATATTTT.

The genes are TRBV9 and TRBJ2-5; 8 nucleotides agree with TRBD2. V shed 4 bases, J shed 4 bases, and the junction held 9 bases outside the gene matches. This CDR3 is built from 15 residues. Germline lookup yields CDR1 SGDLS and CDR2 YYNGEE. DNA for the CDR3: TGTGCCAGCAGCACACGGGGGGGGTCCCGAGAGACCCAGTACTTC. This encodes CASSTRGGSRETQYF. The full variable domain, completed using reference TRBV9 and TRBJ2-5, is DSGVTQTPKHLITATGQRVTLRCSPRSGDLSVYWYQQSLDQGLQFLIQYYNGEERAKGNILERFSAQQFPDLHSELNLSSLELGDSALYFCASSTRGGSRETQYFGPGTRLLVL.

The chain combines TRBV6-5 with TRBJ1-2; 9 bases line up with TRBD1. This CDR3 comprises 14 residues. The V gene's germline CDR1 is MNHEY and CDR2 SVGAGI. Trimming removed 6 bases from V and 8 bases from J; junction bases left unmatched: 10. CDR3 DNA sequence: TGTGCCAGCAGCATCCGGGACAGGGCTGGCGGCTACACCTTC. It yields the protein CASSIRDRAGGYTF.

J is TRBJ1-6 and V is TRBV19; a possible D gene is TRBD1 (6 bases). This CDR3 comprises 13 residues. Germline V gene lookup returns CDR1 LNHDA and CDR2 SQIVND (reference sequence). Trimming shortened V by 2 bases and J by 10 bases, and 9 bases separated the two germline ends. Here the CDR3 DNA reads TGTGCCAGTAGTATAAACAGGGACTCACCCCTCCACTTT. It encodes CASSINRDSPLHF.

This clone appeared a few times. This chain links TRBV19 with TRBJ2-2, with D possibly matching TRBD2 (5 bases). The V end was cut by 7 bases, the J end by 6 bases, with 9 bases between. This CDR3 is 12 amino acids long. The germline gives CDR1 LNHDA, CDR2 SQIVND (reference sequence). This CDR3 reads CASTGFPGELFF. The CDR3 bases are TGTGCCAGTACGGGGTTCCCCGGGGAGCTGTTTTTT.

V usage is TRBV7-9 and J usage is TRBJ1-5; possible D gene TRBD1, 5 bases. Per germline, CDR1 SEHNR and CDR2 FQNEAQ (reference sequence). The V gene lost 1 base and the J gene lost 3 bases, with 13 bases spanning the gap. There are 16 residues in the CDR3. CDR3 region: CASSLGMDKFNQPQHF. The CDR3 bases are TGTGCCAGCAGCTTAGGCATGGACAAATTCAATCAGCCCCAGCATTTT.

In this sample, this clone turned up a few times. This sequence joins TRBV28 and TRBJ1-5, with 7 bases fitting TRBD1. Per germline, CDR1 MDHEN and CDR2 SYDVKM. The CDR3 is made up of 16 amino acids. The V gene end was trimmed by 5 bases and the J gene end by 7 bases; junction bases not matched to a gene: 14. The CDR3 reads CASSPGGGAKGQPQHF. The CDR3 nucleotides are TGTGCCAGCAGTCCTGGAGGGGGCGCGAAAGGACAGCCCCAGCATTTT.

The chain employs TRBV24-1 and TRBJ2-5; D perhaps matches TRBD1 (6 bases). V was trimmed by 9 bases and J by 1 base, leaving 14 bases between them. The CDR3 is made up of 14 amino acids. In germline, CDR1 is KGHDR, CDR2 SFDVKD. DNA for the CDR3: TGTGCCACCGAGACGGCAGGGGCCCAAGAGACCCAGTACTTC. Its protein is CATETAGAQETQYF.

V gene TRBV27 combines with J gene TRBJ2-3; D is uncertain. The CDR3 runs 15 residues. V lost 6 bases and J 2 bases, leaving 15 bases between the germline ends. Germline V CDR1 and CDR2: MNHEY, SMNVEV (reference sequence). The CDR3: CASRPLPAATDTQYF. CDR3 nucleotide sequence: TGTGCCAGCAGACCCCTCCCGGCGGCCACAGATACGCAGTATTTT.

V gene TRBV6-5 combines with J gene TRBJ1-5, with 8 bases lining up with TRBD1. There are 14 residues in the CDR3. Germline V gene sequence: CDR1 MNHEY, CDR2 SVGAGI. V gave up 5 bases and J gave up 1 base; unmatched junction bases: 1. The CDR3 DNA follows: TGTGCCAGCAGTAGGGACAGGAGCAATCAGCCCCAGCATTTT. This codes for CASSRDRSNQPQHF.

The rearrangement uses TRBV10-3 and TRBJ1-1; D may be TRBD1 (6 bases). The CDR3 has 16 residues. Germline V lookup: CDR1 ENHRY, CDR2 SYGVKD. Trimming left V 8 bases short and J 7 bases short, with 26 bases between. The CDR3 protein is CAISPRGQGQVGEAFF. Here the CDR3 DNA reads TGTGCCATCTCCCCCCGTGGTCAGGGGCAGGTAGGTGAAGCTTTCTTT.

This chain uses TRBV4-3 with TRBJ1-2, with 9 bases identical to TRBD1. Trimming at V came to 4 bases and at J to 10 bases, leaving 7 bases not matched to a gene. The germline CDR1 and CDR2 sequences are LGHNA and YSLEER. There are 13 residues in the CDR3. The CDR3 nucleotides are TGCGCCAGCAGCCCAAAGAGGGACAGGGACTACACCTTC. It yields the protein CASSPKRDRDYTF.

This clone was seen just once. The chain carries TRBV7-7 and TRBJ1-5; D remains unclear. This CDR3 has 15 amino acids. V was shortened by 1 base and J by 6 bases, with 13 bases between the two germline ends. Germline lookup yields CDR1 SSHAT and CDR2 FNYEAQ (reference sequence). In nucleotides, the CDR3 is TGTGCCAGCAGCTTAGTGCTCGGATCGGGTCAGCCCCAGCATTTT. Translating it yields CASSLVLGSGQPQHF. Full variable domain (missing parts from reference TRBV7-7 and TRBJ1-5): GAGVSQSPRYKVTKRGQDVTLRCDPISSHATLYWYQQALGQGPEFLTYFNYEAQPDKSGLPSDRFSAERPEGSISTLTIQRTEQRDSAMYRCASSLVLGSGQPQHFGDGTRLSIL.

The chain is built from TRBV28 and TRBJ2-7, with 11 bases aligning to TRBD1. V dropped 5 bases and J dropped 5; count of bases not matched to a gene: 5. The V gene's germline CDR1 is MDHEN and CDR2 SYDVKM. The CDR3 totals 14 residues. The CDR3 loop is CASSQDRGPNEQYF. For the CDR3, the DNA is TGTGCCAGCAGTCAGGACAGGGGGCCAAACGAGCAGTACTTC.

J is TRBJ1-1 and V is TRBV5-5; D might be TRBD1 (5 bases). Germline lookup yields CDR1 SGHKS and CDR2 YYEKEE (reference sequence). The V and J ends lost 0 bases and 0 bases respectively, with 12 bases between them. This CDR3 has 16 amino acids. The CDR3 region has the DNA TGTGCCAGCAGCTTGGGTGCGGGACTATTGAACACTGAAGCTTTCTTT. Protein product: CASSLGAGLLNTEAFF.

This clone was detected a few times. V and J are TRBV5-4 and TRBJ1-2, with TRBD1 matching over 9 bases. The CDR3 runs to 13 residues. With 6 bases clipped from V and 4 bases from J, the junction kept 4 bases outside the gene matches. Per germline, CDR1 SGHNT and CDR2 YYREEE (reference sequence). In DNA, the CDR3 is TGTGCCAGCACCCTGGACAGGGGCTATGGCTACACCTTC. Protein product: CASTLDRGYGYTF.

The rearrangement links TRBV5-5 to TRBJ2-7; TRBD2 matches 7 bases. Per germline, CDR1 SGHKS and CDR2 YYEKEE (reference sequence). The CDR3 is 16 amino acids. The ends lost 0 bases at V and 2 bases at J; junction bases unmatched: 8. The CDR3 protein is CASSLGGSGIPYEQYF. The CDR3 DNA sequence: TGTGCCAGCAGCTTGGGAGGCAGCGGGATTCCCTACGAGCAGTACTTC.

The rearrangement links TRBV28 to TRBJ2-7; 7 nucleotides align to TRBD2. The CDR3 length is 15 residues. The V segment lost 8 bases and the J segment 4 bases; nucleotides outside the gene matches: 14. Germline V gene lookup returns CDR1 MDHEN and CDR2 SYDVKM. The CDR3 loop is CASLRGLGGEYEQYF. The DNA of the CDR3 is TGTGCCAGCCTTCGTGGGCTTGGGGGGGAATACGAGCAGTACTTC.

This clone came up once. The V call is TRBV28, the J call TRBJ2-2, with D unclear. Germline CDR1 reads MDHEN; CDR2 reads SYDVKM. This CDR3 has 14 amino acids. Deletions cut 4 bases from V and 8 bases from J, with 14 bases between. The CDR3 here is CASSYQNFGGELFF. The CDR3 nucleotides read TGTGCCAGCAGTTACCAAAACTTCGGGGGGGAGCTGTTTTTT.

The chain is built from TRBV21-1 and TRBJ1-1. TRBV21-1 is listed as a pseudogene. The CDR3 is made up of 14 amino acids. Written as DNA, the CDR3 is TGTGCCAGCAGCAAAGTGCGGGGCGGATCAACAGCTTTCTTT. Translation: CASSKVRGGSTAFF.

CDR3: CASSQVAVRRSTYNEQFF. In nucleotides, the CDR3 is TGTGCCAGCAGCCAAGTCGCAGTCCGGCGGAGTACCTACAATGAGCAGTTCTTC. The V gene is TRBV3-1 (or the pseudogene TRBV3-2), the J gene TRBJ2-1; D is undetermined. The V gene lost 1 base and the J gene lost 2 bases, with 18 bases spanning the gap. The CDR3 length is 18 residues. Germline assignment: CDR1 LGHDT and CDR2 YNNKEL (reference sequence).

This rearrangement joins TRBV2 to TRBJ2-4; 7 nucleotides align to TRBD2. Germline CDR1 and CDR2: SNHLY and FYNNEI. There are 13 residues in the CDR3. After removal of 8 bases from V and 5 bases from J, the junction contained 6 bases not matched to a gene. Here the CDR3 reads CASRRGVQNIQYF. The CDR3 bases are TGTGCCAGCCGCCGGGGGGTTCAAAACATTCAGTACTTC.

The J gene is TRBJ1-2, the V gene TRBV6-1; 9 bases map to TRBD1. In germline, CDR1 is MNHNS, CDR2 SASEGT. Trimming removed 0 bases from V and 7 bases from J; junction bases left unmatched: 6. The CDR3 is 15 amino acids. For the CDR3, the DNA is TGTGCCAGCAGTGAAGCGGGGACAGGGATAGGTGGCTACACCTTC. Protein sequence: CASSEAGTGIGGYTF.

V gene TRBV4-3 combines with J gene TRBJ2-5, with D possibly being TRBD1 (5 bases). With 2 bases removed from V and 7 bases from J, the gap between germline ends came to 23 bases. This CDR3 region has 17 residues. Germline CDR1 is LGHNA and CDR2 is YSLEER. The CDR3 loop is CASSQSGSARGWGTQYF. The CDR3 DNA reads TGCGCCAGCAGCCAATCGGGTTCCGCTAGGGGTTGGGGGACCCAGTACTTC.

The V gene is TRBV28, the J gene TRBJ1-2; D is unclear. The CDR3 is 15 residues long. Trimming cost V 7 bases and J 8 bases, with 23 bases left between them. Germline CDR1 MDHEN, CDR2 SYDVKM. CDR3 region: CASTFTDRSWRGYTF. The CDR3 DNA reads as TGTGCCAGCACTTTTACGGATAGGTCTTGGAGAGGCTACACCTTC.

V gene TRBV6-2 or TRBV6-3 combines with J gene TRBJ2-7, with 8 bases lining up with TRBD1. V dropped 5 bases and J dropped 3; count of bases not matched to a gene: 6. Germline CDR1 MNHEY, CDR2 SVGEGT. CDR3 length equals 14 residues. The chain's CDR3 is CASSPPGGYYEQYF. In DNA, the CDR3 is TGTGCCAGCAGTCCGCCAGGGGGCTACTACGAGCAGTACTTC.

V usage is TRBV4-1 and J usage is TRBJ2-1; no clear D. Between the trimmed V and J ends, which lost 0 bases and 4 bases, there was a span of 13 bases. This CDR3 comprises 16 residues. CDR1 and CDR2 from the germline V gene are MGHRA and YSYEKL. The DNA of the CDR3 is TGCGCCAGCAGCCAAGATCTAAACTATATTTACAATGAGCAGTTCTTC. This encodes CASSQDLNYIYNEQFF.

The chain carries TRBV5-1 and TRBJ2-3; D may be TRBD1 (7 bases). CDR3 size: 15 residues. V lost 0 bases, J lost 5 bases, and 13 bases lay in between. From germline, CDR1 is SGHRS and CDR2 YFSETQ. The CDR3 region has the DNA TGCGCCAGCAGCTTGGCCAGGGGGGATAGAGATACGCAGTATTTT. Protein product: CASSLARGDRDTQYF.

The chain is built from TRBV7-2 and TRBJ1-2, with D maybe TRBD1 (5 bases). This CDR3 spans 13 amino acids. V lost 3 bases and J 5 bases, leaving 10 bases between the germline ends. The germline V gene has CDR1 SGHTA and CDR2 FQGNSA. This chain's CDR3 is CASSFDRTYGYTF. The DNA of the CDR3 is TGTGCCAGCAGCTTTGACAGAACTTATGGCTACACCTTC.